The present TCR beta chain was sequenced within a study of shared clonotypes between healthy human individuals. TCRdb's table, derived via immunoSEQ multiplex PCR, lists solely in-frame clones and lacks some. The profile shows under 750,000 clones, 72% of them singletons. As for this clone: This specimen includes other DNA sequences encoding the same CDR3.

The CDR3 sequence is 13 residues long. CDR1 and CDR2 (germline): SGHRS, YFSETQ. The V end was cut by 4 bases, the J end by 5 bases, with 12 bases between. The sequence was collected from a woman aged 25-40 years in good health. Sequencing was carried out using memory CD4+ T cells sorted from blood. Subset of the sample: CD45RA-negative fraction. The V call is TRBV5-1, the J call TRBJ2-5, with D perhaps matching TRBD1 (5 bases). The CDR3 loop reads CASSLQGTETQYF. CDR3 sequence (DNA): TGCGCCAGCAGCCTGCAGGGAACGGAGACCCAGTACTTC. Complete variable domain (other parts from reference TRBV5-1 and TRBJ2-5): KAGVTQTPRYLIKTRGQQVTLSCSPISGHRSVSWYQQTPGQGLQFLFEYFSETQRNKGNFPGRFSGRQFSNSRSEMNVSTLELGDSALYLCASSLQGTETQYFGPGTRLLVL.